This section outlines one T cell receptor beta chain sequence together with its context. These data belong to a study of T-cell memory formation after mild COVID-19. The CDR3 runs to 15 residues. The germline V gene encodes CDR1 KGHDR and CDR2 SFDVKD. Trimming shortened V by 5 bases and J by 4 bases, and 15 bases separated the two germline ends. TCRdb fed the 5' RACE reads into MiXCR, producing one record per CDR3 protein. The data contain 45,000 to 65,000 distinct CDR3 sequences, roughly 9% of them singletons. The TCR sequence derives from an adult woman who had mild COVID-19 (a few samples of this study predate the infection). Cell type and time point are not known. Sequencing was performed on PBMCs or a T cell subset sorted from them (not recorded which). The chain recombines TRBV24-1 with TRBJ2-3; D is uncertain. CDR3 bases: TGTGCCACCAGTGGCCCCAAGGGCCAAGCAGATACGCAGTATTTT. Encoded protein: CATSGPKGQADTQYF.